The rows below give T cell receptor beta chains drawn from one sample of a study of blood T cell repertoires in COVID-19. The assay was immunoSEQ multiplex PCR, and TCRdb's table has in-frame clones only and misses some. The sample shows fewer than 250,000 clones, about 80% of them seen only once. The sample consisted of peripheral blood. Receptor source: a woman aged 40 to 49 with active or convalescent COVID-19. The CDR3 runs from the conserved cysteine through the conserved F or W. Each record gives: V gene, CDR3 protein.

V gene: TRBV5-6; CDR3 protein: CASSLVRDRGNPEAFF
V gene: TRBV15; CDR3 protein: CATSRDPKQGTSGRLF
V gene: TRBV24-1; CDR3 protein: CATSDPGLAVESETQYF
V gene: TRBV9; CDR3 protein: CASSVAPGGREAFF
V gene: TRBV2; CDR3 protein: CASSFGGYSNQPQHF
V gene: TRBV11-1; CDR3 protein: CASTLQGDRSYEQYF
V gene: TRBV24-1; CDR3 protein: CATSDIAAGGSLETQYF
V gene: TRBV6-1; CDR3 protein: CASSEGGPFSTDTQYF
V gene: TRBV9; CDR3 protein: CASSVERQETQYF
V gene: TRBV24-1; CDR3 protein: CATSVGVSGANVLTF
V gene: TRBV28; CDR3 protein: CASLGGGELFF
V gene: TRBV5-6; CDR3 protein: CASSVTGVRSETQYF
V gene: TRBV5-1; CDR3 protein: CASSLGSANYGYTF
V gene: TRBV7-9; CDR3 protein: CASSLGVGVPLSGANVLTF
V gene: TRBV7-5; CDR3 protein: CVRSLVRGVLTSTDTQYF
V gene: TRBV6-6; CDR3 protein: CASSYEGAGNTEAFF
V gene: TRBV6-5; CDR3 protein: CASRQGMGNEKLFF
V gene: TRBV2; CDR3 protein: CASSGPTGQLSSGNTIYF
V gene: TRBV27; CDR3 protein: CASSLGASPLHF
V gene: TRBV6-5; CDR3 protein: CASRSGDKRGNTIYF
V gene: TRBV30; CDR3 protein: CAWSAPGQGYNEQFF
V gene: TRBV7-9; CDR3 protein: CASSLTSGRAGEQYF
V gene: TRBV6-1; CDR3 protein: CASSEGQGAQPQHF
V gene: TRBV25-1; CDR3 protein: CASSVGSHEQYF
V gene: TRBV30; CDR3 protein: CAWSGGTGRTNTEAFF
V gene: TRBV24-1; CDR3 protein: CATSERTGRGYTF
V gene: TRBV25-1; CDR3 protein: CASSTDRGPLQPQHF
V gene: TRBV5-1; CDR3 protein: CASSPEGLGMVEKLFF
V gene: TRBV20-1; CDR3 protein: CSASWDRATEAFF
V gene: TRBV11-3; CDR3 protein: CASRRDSEAFF
V gene: TRBV7-3; CDR3 protein: CASRPMTGAATGELFF
V gene: TRBV10-3; CDR3 protein: CAISGGAYEQYF
V gene: TRBV9; CDR3 protein: CASSETGGADTQYF
V gene: TRBV6-4; CDR3 protein: CASSPRDRGRDEQFF
V gene: TRBV5-1; CDR3 protein: CASSLEISGGTPPTDTQYF
V gene: TRBV30; CDR3 protein: CAWSIAGVRFGNTIYF
V gene: TRBV24-1; CDR3 protein: CATSGGTGYNQPQHF
V gene: TRBV2; CDR3 protein: CASKRLAGAPETQYF
V gene: TRBV6-2/TRBV6-3; CDR3 protein: CASSYLAGKGTGELFF
V gene: TRBV7-2; CDR3 protein: CASSQPGDNQPQHF
V gene: TRBV29-1; CDR3 protein: CSVTGTGSEKLFF
V gene: TRBV7-2; CDR3 protein: CASGTGIIYEQYF
V gene: TRBV6-2/TRBV6-3; CDR3 protein: CASSSGGLLSSYNEQFF
V gene: TRBV25-1; CDR3 protein: CASSEPRDTHEKLFF
V gene: TRBV6-2/TRBV6-3; CDR3 protein: CASSFRQRETYEQYF
V gene: TRBV27; CDR3 protein: CASSFQVLAGEQFF
V gene: TRBV7-9; CDR3 protein: CASIQNTEAFF
V gene: TRBV5-1; CDR3 protein: CASSLNRPRAPSSYNEQFF
V gene: TRBV2; CDR3 protein: CASRLSGSSYNEQFF
V gene: TRBV12-3/TRBV12-4; CDR3 protein: CASSPYLYQPQHF
V gene: TRBV9; CDR3 protein: CASSVFAGGKGYTGELFF